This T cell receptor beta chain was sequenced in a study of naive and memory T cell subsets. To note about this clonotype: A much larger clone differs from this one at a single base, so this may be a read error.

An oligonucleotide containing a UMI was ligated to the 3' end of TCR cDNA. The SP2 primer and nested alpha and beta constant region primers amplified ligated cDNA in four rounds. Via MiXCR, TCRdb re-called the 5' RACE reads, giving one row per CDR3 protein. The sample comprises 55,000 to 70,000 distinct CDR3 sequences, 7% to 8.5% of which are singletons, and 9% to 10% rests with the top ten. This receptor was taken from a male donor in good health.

The CDR3 nucleotides read TGTGCCAGCAGCCTTCTCAGGACCCAGTACTTC. Protein sequence: CASSLLRTQYF. The V and J genes are TRBV21-1 and TRBJ2-5. TRBV21-1 is deemed a pseudogene. The CDR3 runs to 11 residues.